The next 13 T cell receptor beta chains were all read from a single sample in a study of cytotoxic CD8 clonotypes in ibrutinib-treated CLL. Profiling relied on immunoSEQ multiplex PCR, and the TCRdb table lists in-frame clones only, not all of them. This table has roughly 36,000 clones, approximately 70% appearing once. The source material was PBMCs, sampled before ibrutinib treatment. The receptor set was obtained from a human donor with chronic lymphocytic leukemia.

In its sample, this clone ranks as medium-sized. The chain combines TRBV4-3 with TRBJ1-2, with TRBD1 matching over 9 bases. Trimming at V came to 6 bases and at J to 5 bases, leaving 4 bases not matched to a gene. Per germline, CDR1 LGHNA and CDR2 YSLEER. The CDR3 covers 13 residues. CDR3 sequence: CASRDRGGYGYTF. In DNA form, the CDR3 reads TGCGCCAGCAGGGACAGGGGCGGGTATGGCTACACCTTC.

This chain joins TRBV10-2 and TRBJ2-5, with a possible D match to TRBD1 (6 bases). Germline assignment: CDR1 WSHSY and CDR2 SAAADI. This CDR3 has 12 residues. Trimming cost V 7 bases and J 5 bases, with 11 bases left between them. The CDR3 nucleotides are TGCGCCAGCACCAGGGGATCGGAGACCCAGTACTTC. Protein sequence: CASTRGSETQYF.

The rearrangement joins TRBV30 to TRBJ1-2; 10 bases align to TRBD1. After removal of 3 bases from V and 8 bases from J, the junction contained 6 bases not matched to a gene. Germline CDR1 GTSNPN, CDR2 SVGIG (reference sequence). The CDR3 is 13 residues long. CDR3 region: CAWREDRGRGYTF. CDR3 DNA: TGTGCCTGGAGGGAAGACAGGGGGCGAGGCTACACCTTC.

This clone was seen at least ten times. V usage is TRBV6-1 and J usage is TRBJ2-7, with D maybe TRBD1 (5 bases). The CDR3 length is 14 residues. Germline V CDR1 and CDR2: MNHNS, SASEGT. V shed 10 bases and J shed 0 bases, with 16 bases lying between them. The CDR3 sequence: CATLLGPLSYEQYF. The CDR3 coding sequence is TGTGCCACCCTTTTGGGGCCCCTCTCCTACGAGCAGTACTTC.

This clone came up a few times. The V call is TRBV18, the J call TRBJ2-3; 7 bases are shared with TRBD2. V dropped 8 bases and J dropped 1; count of bases not matched to a gene: 15. This CDR3 is built from 17 residues. The germline gives CDR1 KGHSH, CDR2 LQKENI. This CDR3 reads CASTRQSGTLGTDTQYF. In DNA form, the CDR3 reads TGTGCCAGCACACGGCAGAGCGGGACTCTTGGCACAGATACGCAGTATTTT.

This sequence joins TRBV11-1 and TRBJ2-2, with D maybe TRBD1 (7 bases). CDR1 is SGHAT, CDR2 FQDESV, per germline (reference sequence). V gave up 4 bases and J gave up 7 bases, with 19 bases separating them. The CDR3 consists of 16 residues. In nucleotides, the CDR3 is TGTGCCAGCAGCTCGAGGGGGCAGGGGAGGATCGGGGAGCTGTTTTTT. Its protein product is CASSSRGQGRIGELFF.

CDR3: CASSLGPAGEGSIYF. CDR3 in DNA: TGTGCCAGCAGCTTGGGGCCGGCAGGTGAAGGCTCCATATATTTT. This chain joins TRBV5-6 and TRBJ1-3; D remains ambiguous. This CDR3 comprises 15 residues. The germline V gene has CDR1 SGHDT and CDR2 YYEEEE. V was trimmed by 0 bases and J by 11 bases, leaving 18 bases between them.

The V call is TRBV18, the J call TRBJ1-2; D unresolved. This CDR3 region has 15 residues. V lost 3 bases to trimming and J lost 3 bases, with 14 bases between them. Germline loops: CDR1 KGHSH, CDR2 LQKENI. The CDR3 bases are TGTGCCAGCTCACCTGGTACAGACCTGTACTATGGCTACACCTTC. The encoded protein is CASSPGTDLYYGYTF.

This clone was recorded at least ten times. This rearrangement joins TRBV28 to TRBJ1-5; D may be TRBD1 (5 bases). CDR1 is MDHEN, CDR2 SYDVKM, per germline. Deletions cut 6 bases from V and 5 bases from J, with 17 bases between. The CDR3 totals 15 residues. CDR3 coding DNA: TGTGCCAGCAGGACAGTTTTGGCTTGGGATCAGCCCCAGCATTTT. This sequence encodes CASRTVLAWDQPQHF.

The chain recombines TRBV18 with TRBJ2-3; tentative D call: TRBD2 (6 bases). The CDR3 spans 16 residues. V was trimmed by 6 bases and J by 2 bases, leaving 18 bases between them. Germline lookup yields CDR1 KGHSH and CDR2 LQKENI. The CDR3, as DNA: TGTGCCAGCTCGCTCCAAGGTAGCGGAAACACAGATACGCAGTATTTT. Its protein product is CASSLQGSGNTDTQYF.

The chain is built from TRBV6-5 and TRBJ2-5; D may be TRBD1 or TRBD2 (5 bases each). Between the trimmed V and J ends, which lost 6 bases and 14 bases, there was a span of 16 bases. Per the germline V gene, CDR1 is MNHEY and CDR2 is SVGAGI. The CDR3 spans 11 residues. CDR3 protein: CASSSGGGIYF. The CDR3 DNA reads as TGTGCCAGCAGCTCAGGTGGGGGTATCTACTTC.

The chain joins TRBV7-7 to TRBJ2-3, with unresolved D. This CDR3 spans 14 amino acids. Germline V gives CDR1 SSHAT, CDR2 FNYEAQ (reference sequence). V was shortened by 4 bases and J by 2 bases, with 10 bases between the two germline ends. The CDR3 region has the DNA TGTGCCAGCAGCTCAAATCAATACACAGATACGCAGTATTTT. It encodes CASSSNQYTDTQYF.

The genes are TRBV6-5 and TRBJ1-4, with TRBD1 matching 7 bases. The V gene end was trimmed by 5 bases and the J gene end by 11 bases; junction bases not matched to a gene: 8. Germline V gives CDR1 MNHEY, CDR2 SVGAGI. The CDR3 sequence is 13 residues long. CDR3 residues: CASSRDREGKLFF. Here the CDR3 DNA reads TGTGCCAGCAGTAGAGACAGGGAGGGGAAACTGTTTTTT.